This T cell receptor (beta chain) was recovered during a study of shared clonotypes between healthy human individuals. Overall study findings and caveats: Approximately 5.1% was the fraction of naive CD4 clonotypes found shared across a few donors. Specimens sampled were limited to blood, with tissue repertoires likely differing.

Assay used: immunoSEQ multiplex PCR; TCRdb lists only in-frame clones, some missing. The sample carries roughly 640,000 clones, 74% recorded once. As regards this clone: No antigen is known for it.

V was pared by 2 bases and J by 3 bases, with 15 bases between. CDR1 and CDR2 (germline): SEHNR, FQNEAQ (reference sequence). The CDR3 consists of 16 residues. Sequenced: memory CD4+ T cells sorted from blood. The subset is: CD45RA-negative fraction. The rearrangement links TRBV7-9 to TRBJ2-3; tentatively, D is TRBD1 (6 bases). The sequence derives from a young woman in good health. This chain's CDR3 is CASSLNMGRGTDTQYF. CDR3 bases: TGTGCCAGCAGCTTAAATATGGGAAGGGGGACAGATACGCAGTATTTT.